Described below is a single T cell receptor (beta chain) sequence and its context. These data are taken from a study of T cells in Graves' hyperthyroidism and ophthalmopathy. On the study more broadly: Peripheral blood was drawn at first diagnosis, prior to all treatment.

Over 18 months, lack of ophthalmopathy progression marked Graves' hyperthyroidism as stable. Subjects aged 18 to 65 presented with newly diagnosed hyperthyroidism of less than 2 months' duration. Every diagnosis used clinical symptoms, serum thyroxine and TRAb, thyroid ultrasound and orbital computed tomography. Amplification of TCR beta CDR3 regions was performed using RNA transcripts as template. The study used the HTBI primer set for a first-round RT-PCR of the TCR CDR3. TCRdb passed the multiplex PCR reads through MiXCR, listing each CDR3 protein once. Of fewer than 350,000 distinct CDR3 sequences in the sample, 15% to 20% were seen once. This clonotype was obtained from a woman between 45 and 65 years old with Graves' hyperthyroidism. The sample was blood.

The CDR3, as DNA: TGTGCCAGCAGCTTAATGTGGCAGGGTAATCAGCCCCAGCATTTT. As protein: CASSLMWQGNQPQHF. This chain links TRBV7-3 with TRBJ1-5; maybe TRBD1 (5 bases). The CDR3 consists of 15 residues. Trimming removed 1 base at V and 4 bases at J, with 11 bases between. The germline gives CDR1 SGHTA, CDR2 FQGTGA.